The sequence of this TCR beta chain was determined in a study of cytomegalovirus exposure and HLA in healthy donors. Findings and limits, study-wide: Association of 17,000 or so TCR beta sequences with HLA alleles was found at 0.05 false discovery rate in a later analysis. In an earlier analysis, about 87% or about 30%: the productive usage of most TCR beta V segments.

V gave up 3 bases and J gave up 1 base; unmatched junction bases: 5. CDR3 size: 15 residues. CDR1 LNHNV and CDR2 YYDKDF come from the germline V gene (reference sequence). As for this clone: Its matching antigen is unknown.

With 60 Vbeta and 13 Jbeta primers, the PCR was carried out. Produced via immunoSEQ multiplex PCR; TCRdb's table is partial and in-frame only. This table lists roughly 69,000 clones. The source is a woman aged 25 to 45 in good health and CMV-seronegative. The genes are TRBV15 and TRBJ1-2; 7 bases are a match to TRBD1. Sequencing input: PBMCs. CDR3 DNA sequence: TGTGCCACCAGCAGCCCGGGACAGAGTAACTATGGCTACACCTTC. This gives the protein CATSSPGQSNYGYTF.